This T cell receptor beta chain was sequenced for a study of T-cell memory formation after mild COVID-19. Study-wide results and caveats: A balance of CD4 and CD8 characterized clones contracting day 15 to 85, whereas later expanders leaned CD4+.

Only a few counts were recorded for this clonotype. The antigen is undetermined. Barcoded TCR alpha and TCR beta cDNA libraries with UMIs came from 5'RACE using constant-segment primers. TCRdb passed the 5' RACE reads through MiXCR, listing each CDR3 protein once. The data contain about 500,000 distinct CDR3 sequences, around 21% of them singletons. This CDR3 region has 15 residues. Germline CDR1 is LGHDT and CDR2 is YNNKEL (reference sequence). The J segment lost 4 bases and the V segment lost 4 bases, leaving 9 bases of the junction unmatched. The chain links TRBV3-1 to TRBJ2-7; 8 nucleotides line up with TRBD1. What was sequenced was PBMCs or a T cell subset sorted from them (not recorded which). The TCR comes from an adult woman who had mild COVID-19 (a few samples of this study predate the infection). Cell type and time point are not known. This CDR3 reads CASSLEQDRGYEQYF. The DNA of the CDR3 is TGTGCCAGCAGCCTCGAACAAGACAGGGGATACGAGCAGTACTTC.